This TCR beta chain was obtained from a study of radiation and T cells in renal cell carcinoma. About the study: Nephrectomy followed 15 Gy stereotactic body radiation by 4 weeks. Study results and limitations: From baseline, blood top tumor clonotypes peaked at 2 weeks post-radiation.

Comments on this clone: Its antigen is unknown.

TCRdb's table, derived via immunoSEQ multiplex PCR, lists solely in-frame clones and lacks some. This repertoire shows 40,000 to 60,000 clones, about 80% found once; its top ten account for about 30%. Documented time point: blood 2 weeks post-SBRT. Documented treatment: 15 Gy SBRT to primary tumor, nephrectomy 4 weeks later. The tumor was a clear cell renal cell carcinoma. This receptor was obtained from a woman in her 70s with renal cell carcinoma. The sample was blood, taken from a patient whose treatment included radiotherapy and nephrectomy.

CDR3 residues: CASSREIVLSQYF. For the CDR3, the DNA is TGTGCCAGCAGCCGAGAAATTGTTTTGTCCCAGTACTTC. The chain employs TRBV6-1 and TRBJ2-5; D gene unclear. Germline V gene data show CDR1 as MNHNS and CDR2 as SASEGT. CDR3 size: 13 residues. V dropped 6 bases and J dropped 9 bases, with 17 bases sitting between them.